This TCR delta chain was recovered during a study of gamma-delta chains in newborns, infants, children. The overall study: Polyclonal expansion of innate γδ T cells after birth follows microbial exposure.

TCRdb fed the reads to CATT. The sample lists 6,000 to 7,000 delta-chain clones; about 1.9% were seen once. This clone was observed a few times. The sequence was collected from a child who was a newborn, infant or young child, either healthy, febrile or measles-vaccinated (not recorded which). The sample was blood.

The CDR3 nucleotides are TGTGCCTGTGACACCCTGGGGATACCTTCCTCCTGGGACACCCGACAGATGTTTTTC. Protein product: CACDTLGIPSSWDTRQMFF. The chain carries TRDV2 and TRDJ3; TRDD3 matches at 8 bases. The length of the CDR3 is 19 residues. The germline V gene has CDR1 GEAIGNYY and CDR2 EKD. J lost 0 bases, V lost 0 bases, and 6 bases had no gene match.